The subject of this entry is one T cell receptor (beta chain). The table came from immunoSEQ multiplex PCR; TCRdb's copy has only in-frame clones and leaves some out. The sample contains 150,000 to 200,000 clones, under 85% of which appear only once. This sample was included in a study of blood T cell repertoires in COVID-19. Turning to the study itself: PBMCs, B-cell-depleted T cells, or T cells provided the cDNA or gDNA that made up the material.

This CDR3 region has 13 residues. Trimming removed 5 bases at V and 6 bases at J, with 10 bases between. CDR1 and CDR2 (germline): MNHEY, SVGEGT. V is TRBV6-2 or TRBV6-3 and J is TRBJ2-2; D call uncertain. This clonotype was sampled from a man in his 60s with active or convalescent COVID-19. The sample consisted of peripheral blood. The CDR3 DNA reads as TGTGCCAGCAGTCCCCATACGGCCGGGGAGCTGTTTTTT. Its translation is CASSPHTAGELFF.